This TCR beta chain was sequenced in a study of lymphopenia after photon versus proton radiotherapy. General observations from the study: Under photons, naive T cells and diversity fell while effector/memory populations rose.

Using immunoSEQ multiplex PCR, the repertoire was profiled, and TCRdb retains in-frame clones only, with some absent. The sample yields around 19,000 clones, 80% to 90% seen once. CDR3 length: 15 residues. Germline V gene data show CDR1 as MGHDK and CDR2 as SYGVNS. With 1 base clipped from V and 15 bases from J, the junction kept 13 bases outside the gene matches. In regard to this clone: Its antigen is as yet unknown.

The V gene is TRBV25-1, the J gene TRBJ2-1, with 9 bases fitting TRBD2. The TCR comes from a woman aged 50 to 60 with pancreatic cancer. The sequenced sample was peripheral blood, obtained from a patient treated with photon-based radiotherapy. The DNA for the CDR3 is TGTGCCAGCAGTGAATCGGGGGCTAGCGGGATCAGGGTGTTCTTC. Amino acid sequence: CASSESGASGIRVFF.